This T cell receptor (beta chain) was sequenced during a study of T cell changes during pregnancy in multiple sclerosis. Measured with immunoSEQ multiplex PCR; TCRdb has only the in-frame clones, and not every one. Among tens of thousands of clones listed, 90% were seen once. The CDR3 contains 13 residues. Germline loops: CDR1 MGHDK, CDR2 SYGVNS. The junction had 4 bases not matched to a gene; V was cut back by 7 bases and J by 6 bases. The chain uses TRBV25-1 and TRBJ2-1; TRBD1 agrees at 9 bases. The sequenced sample was peripheral blood, obtained in the third trimester of pregnancy. The receptor was isolated from a female donor in good health, enrolled as a control in a pregnancy study. CDR3 sequence: CASMGQGPNEQFF. DNA of the CDR3: TGTGCCAGCATGGGACAGGGACCCAATGAGCAGTTCTTC. Variable domain in full (rest from reference TRBV25-1 and TRBJ2-1): EADIYQTPRYLVIGTGKKITLECSQTMGHDKMYWYQQDPGMELHLIHYSYGVNSTEKGDLSSESTVSRIRTEHFPLTLESARPSHTSQYLCASMGQGPNEQFFGPGTRLTVL.